This paragraph reports one T cell receptor (beta chain). In the study's own analysis: Estimated nucleated cell counts came from reference gene primer amplification. Generated by immunoSEQ multiplex PCR, the TCRdb table keeps only in-frame clones and is missing some. That table supplies the V and J calls and clone size; D and trimming were determined from the DNA. The sample lists more than 95,000 clones, approximately 90% seen once, with more than 6% in the top ten. This sample is part of a study of blood T cell repertoires in COVID-19. Whole-study context: Sites across the United States, Italy and Spain contributed samples from acute and convalescent COVID-19.

Per germline, CDR1 SNHLY and CDR2 FYNNEI. This CDR3 region has 17 residues. V shed 4 bases, J shed 0 bases, and the junction held 10 bases outside the gene matches. This sequence joins TRBV2 and TRBJ2-3; TRBD2 matches at 7 bases. Sequencing input: peripheral blood. This sequence originates from a human donor in a cohort sampled during active COVID-19. The CDR3 DNA is TGTGCCAGCAGTGCCGGACCTTATAGCGGGAGCACAGATACGCAGTATTTT. This sequence encodes CASSAGPYSGSTDTQYF.